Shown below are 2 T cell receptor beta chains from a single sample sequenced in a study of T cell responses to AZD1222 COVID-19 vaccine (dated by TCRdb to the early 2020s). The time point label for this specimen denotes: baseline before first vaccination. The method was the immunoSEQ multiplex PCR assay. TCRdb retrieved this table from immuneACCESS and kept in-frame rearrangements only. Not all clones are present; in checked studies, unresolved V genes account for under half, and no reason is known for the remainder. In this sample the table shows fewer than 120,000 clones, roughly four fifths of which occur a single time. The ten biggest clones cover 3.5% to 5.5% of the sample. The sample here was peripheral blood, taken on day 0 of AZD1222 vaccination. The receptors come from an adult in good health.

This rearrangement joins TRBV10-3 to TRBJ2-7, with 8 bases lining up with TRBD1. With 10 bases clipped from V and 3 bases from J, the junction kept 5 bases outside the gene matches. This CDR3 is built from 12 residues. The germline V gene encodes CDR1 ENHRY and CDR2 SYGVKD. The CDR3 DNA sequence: TGTGCCAACTCAGACAGGGGCTACGAGCAGTACTTC. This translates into CANSDRGYEQYF.

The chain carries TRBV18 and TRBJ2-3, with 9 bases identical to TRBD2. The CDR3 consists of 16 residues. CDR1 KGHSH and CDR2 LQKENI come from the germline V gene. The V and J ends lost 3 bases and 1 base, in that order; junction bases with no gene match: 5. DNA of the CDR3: TGTGCCAGCTCACCTGGCGGGAGGGCCGGCACAGATACGCAGTATTTT. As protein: CASSPGGRAGTDTQYF. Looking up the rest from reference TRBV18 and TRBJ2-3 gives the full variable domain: NAGVMQNPRHLVRRRGQEARLRCSPMKGHSHVYWYRQLPEEGLKFMVYLQKENIIDESGMPKERFSAEFPKEGPSILRIQQVVRGDSAAYFCASSPGGRAGTDTQYFGPGTRLTVL.